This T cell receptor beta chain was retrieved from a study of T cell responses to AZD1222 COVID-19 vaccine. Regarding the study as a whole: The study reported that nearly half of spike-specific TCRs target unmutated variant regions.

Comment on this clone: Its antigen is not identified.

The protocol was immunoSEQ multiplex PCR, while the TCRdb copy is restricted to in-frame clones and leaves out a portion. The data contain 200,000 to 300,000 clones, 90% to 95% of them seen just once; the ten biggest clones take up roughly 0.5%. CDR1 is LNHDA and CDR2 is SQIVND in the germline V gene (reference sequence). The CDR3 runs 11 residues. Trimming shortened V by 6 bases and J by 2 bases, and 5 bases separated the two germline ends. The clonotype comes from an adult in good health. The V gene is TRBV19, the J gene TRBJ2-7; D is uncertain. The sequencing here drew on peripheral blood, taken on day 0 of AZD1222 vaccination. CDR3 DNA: TGTGCCAGTAGAAACGCCTACGAGCAGTACTTC. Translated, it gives CASRNAYEQYF.